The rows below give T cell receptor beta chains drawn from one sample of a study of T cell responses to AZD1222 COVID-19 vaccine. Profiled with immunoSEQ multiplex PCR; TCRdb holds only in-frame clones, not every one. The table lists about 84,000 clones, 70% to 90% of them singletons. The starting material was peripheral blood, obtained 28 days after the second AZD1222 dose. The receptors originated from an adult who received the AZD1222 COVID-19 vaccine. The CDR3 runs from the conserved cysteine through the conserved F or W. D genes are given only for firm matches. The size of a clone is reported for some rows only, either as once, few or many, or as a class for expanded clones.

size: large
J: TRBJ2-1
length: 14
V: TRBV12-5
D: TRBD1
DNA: TGTGCTAGTGGTCACCGGGACAGTTACAATGAGCAGTTCTTC
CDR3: CASGHRDSYNEQFF

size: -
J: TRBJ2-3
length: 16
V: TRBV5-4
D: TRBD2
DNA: TGTGCCAGCAGCCAGGGACTAGCGGGAGGGGAAGATACGCAGTATTTT
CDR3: CASSQGLAGGEDTQYF

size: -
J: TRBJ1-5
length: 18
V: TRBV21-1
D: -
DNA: TGTGCCAGCAGCAAATTGGAATCTGGACAGGCCCAGAGGCAGCCCCAGCATTTT
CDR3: CASSKLESGQAQRQPQHF

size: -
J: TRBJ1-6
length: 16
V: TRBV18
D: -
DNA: TGTGCCAGCTCACCTCCAGAGAGCTCCTATAATTCACCCCTCCACTTT
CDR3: CASSPPESSYNSPLHF

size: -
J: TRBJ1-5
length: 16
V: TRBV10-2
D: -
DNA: TGCGCCAGCAGTGAGCAACAGGGCGTGGGCAATCAGCCCCAGCATTTT
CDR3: CASSEQQGVGNQPQHF

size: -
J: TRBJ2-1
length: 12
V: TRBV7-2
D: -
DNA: TGTGCCAGCAGCTTAGCTGCAGGGATGCAGTTCTTC
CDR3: CASSLAAGMQFF

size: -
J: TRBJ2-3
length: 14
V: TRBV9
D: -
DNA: TGTGCCAGCAGCGAGTCCGGGGGCACAGATACGCAGTATTTT
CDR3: CASSESGGTDTQYF

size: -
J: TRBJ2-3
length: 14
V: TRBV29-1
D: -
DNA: TGCAGCGTTGGGGGGCAGGGAAACACAGATACGCAGTATTTT
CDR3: CSVGGQGNTDTQYF

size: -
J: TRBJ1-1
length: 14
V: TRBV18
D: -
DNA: TGTGCCAGCTCACAAGCAGCGTTTAACACTGAAGCTTTCTTT
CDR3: CASSQAAFNTEAFF

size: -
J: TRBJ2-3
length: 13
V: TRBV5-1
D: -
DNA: TGCGCCAGCAGCTCCCCAGGGACAGATACGCAGTATTTT
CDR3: CASSSPGTDTQYF

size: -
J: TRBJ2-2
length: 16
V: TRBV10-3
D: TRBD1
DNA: TGTGCCATCAGTGAAAACAGGGGTTTTGACCCCGGGGAGCTGTTTTTT
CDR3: CAISENRGFDPGELFF

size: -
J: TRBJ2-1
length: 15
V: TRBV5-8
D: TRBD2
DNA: TGTGCCAGCAGCCGAGGGGGACTAGCGTACAATGAGCAGTTCTTC
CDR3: CASSRGGLAYNEQFF

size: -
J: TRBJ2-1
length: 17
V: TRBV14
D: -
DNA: TGTGCCAGCAGCCAAGATCTGGGGGACCCTAGTGGCAATGAGCAGTTCTTC
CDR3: CASSQDLGDPSGNEQFF

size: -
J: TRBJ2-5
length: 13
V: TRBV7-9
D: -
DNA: TGTGCCAGCAGCTTAGTTCCCCAAGAGACCCAGTACTTC
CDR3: CASSLVPQETQYF

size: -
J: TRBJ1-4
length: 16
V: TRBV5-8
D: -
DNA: TGTGCCAGCAGCTCCGGGACGCTTGCAACTAATGAAAAACTGTTTTTT
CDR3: CASSSGTLATNEKLFF

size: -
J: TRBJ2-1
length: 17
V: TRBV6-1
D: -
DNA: TGTGCCAGCAGTGAAGTACCCCCCCTGGCAGACAGGAATGAGCAGTTCTTC
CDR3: CASSEVPPLADRNEQFF

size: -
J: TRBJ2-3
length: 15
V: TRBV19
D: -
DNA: TGTGCCAGTAGTGGGTCAGGAGCCATCACAGATACGCAGTATTTT
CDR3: CASSGSGAITDTQYF

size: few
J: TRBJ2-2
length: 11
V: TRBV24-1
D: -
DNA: TGTGCCACCAGTGGGGAGTGGGAGCTGTTTTTT
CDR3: CATSGEWELFF

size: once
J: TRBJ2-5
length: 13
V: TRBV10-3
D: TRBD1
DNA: TGTGCCATCAGGGGACAGGCGTGGGAGACCCAGTACTTC
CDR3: CAIRGQAWETQYF

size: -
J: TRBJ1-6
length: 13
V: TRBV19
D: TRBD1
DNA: TGTGCCAGTAGTACCGACAGGGTGCGACCCCTCCACTTT
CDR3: CASSTDRVRPLHF

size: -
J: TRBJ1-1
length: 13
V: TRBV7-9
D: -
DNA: TGTGCCAGCAGCTTCCGGGGATTAGATGAAGCTTTCTTT
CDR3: CASSFRGLDEAFF

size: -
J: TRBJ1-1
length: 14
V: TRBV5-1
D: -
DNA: TGCGCCAGCAGCTTGGGGACAGCTAACACTGAAGCTTTCTTT
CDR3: CASSLGTANTEAFF

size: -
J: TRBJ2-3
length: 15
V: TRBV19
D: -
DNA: TGTGCCAGTAGTATAGCACAGGGAGGAACAGATACGCAGTATTTT
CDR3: CASSIAQGGTDTQYF

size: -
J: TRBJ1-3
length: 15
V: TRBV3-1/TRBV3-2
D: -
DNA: TGTGCCAGCAGCCAAGAAATGGCATCTGGAAACACCATATATTTT
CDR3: CASSQEMASGNTIYF

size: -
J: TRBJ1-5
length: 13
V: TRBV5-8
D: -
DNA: TGTGCCAGCAGCTTTGACGGAAATCAGCCCCAGCATTTT
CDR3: CASSFDGNQPQHF

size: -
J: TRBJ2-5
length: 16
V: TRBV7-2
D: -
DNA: TGTGCCAGCAGCTTAGACAGCGGTCTTGCGCTAGAGACCCAGTACTTC
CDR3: CASSLDSGLALETQYF

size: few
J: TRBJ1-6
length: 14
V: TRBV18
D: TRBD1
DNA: TGTGCCAGCTCACCCCGAGGGGGCGAATCACCCCTCCACTTT
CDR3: CASSPRGGESPLHF

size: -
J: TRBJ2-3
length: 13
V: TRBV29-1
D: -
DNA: TGCAGCGTTGATTTGCGTAGCACAGATACGCAGTATTTT
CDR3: CSVDLRSTDTQYF

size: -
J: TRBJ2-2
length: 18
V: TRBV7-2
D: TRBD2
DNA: TGTGCCAGCAGCTTAGCGGGCTGGGCGGGGGGTTCCACCGGGGAGCTGTTTTTT
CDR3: CASSLAGWAGGSTGELFF

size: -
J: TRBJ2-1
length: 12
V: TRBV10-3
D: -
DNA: TGTGCCAGTCGGGGGGCCGGTAATGAGCAGTTCTTC
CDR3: CASRGAGNEQFF

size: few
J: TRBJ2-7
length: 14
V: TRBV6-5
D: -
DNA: TGTGCCACCCGAACACCTCAAAGCTCCTACGAGCAGTACTTC
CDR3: CATRTPQSSYEQYF

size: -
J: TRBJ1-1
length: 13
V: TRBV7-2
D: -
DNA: TGTGCCAGCAGCTCTAATCAGGACGCTGAAGCTTTCTTT
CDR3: CASSSNQDAEAFF

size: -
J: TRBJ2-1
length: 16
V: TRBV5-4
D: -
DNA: TGTGCCAGCAGCTTTGGCTTCCCGAGCTCCTACAATGAGCAGTTCTTC
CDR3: CASSFGFPSSYNEQFF

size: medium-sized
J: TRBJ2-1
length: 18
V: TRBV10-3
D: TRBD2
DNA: TGTGCCATCAGTGAGTGGTCAAGTAGCGGGGGGGACAACAATGAGCAGTTCTTC
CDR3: CAISEWSSSGGDNNEQFF

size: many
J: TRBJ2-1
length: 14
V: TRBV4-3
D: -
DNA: TGCGCCAGCAGCCACTCAGCGTTATCCAATGAGCAGTTCTTC
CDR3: CASSHSALSNEQFF

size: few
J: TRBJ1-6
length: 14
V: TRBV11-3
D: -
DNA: TGTGCCAGCAGCGGCGGTGAGCGGAATTCACCCCTCCACTTT
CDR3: CASSGGERNSPLHF

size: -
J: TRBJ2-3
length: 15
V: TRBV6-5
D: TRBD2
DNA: TGTGCCAGCAGAGAGTGGACTAGCGGCACAGATACGCAGTATTTT
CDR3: CASREWTSGTDTQYF

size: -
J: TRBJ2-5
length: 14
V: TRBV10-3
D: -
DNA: TGTGCCATCAGTGGAGGGGGGGCCGAAGAGACCCAGTACTTC
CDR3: CAISGGGAEETQYF

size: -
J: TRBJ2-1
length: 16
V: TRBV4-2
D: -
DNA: TGTGCCAGCAGCCAAACAGGGCGAAACTCCTACAATGAGCAGTTCTTC
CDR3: CASSQTGRNSYNEQFF

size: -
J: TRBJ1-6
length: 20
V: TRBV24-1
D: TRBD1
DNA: TGTGCCACCAGTGATTTCCGGGACAGGGGTCAAACCCGGGATAATTCACCCCTCCACTTT
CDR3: CATSDFRDRGQTRDNSPLHF

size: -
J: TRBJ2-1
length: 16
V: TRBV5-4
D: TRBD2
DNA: TGTGCCAGCAGCTTGGGGGCTAGCGGTCCTTACAATGAGCAGTTCTTC
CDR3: CASSLGASGPYNEQFF

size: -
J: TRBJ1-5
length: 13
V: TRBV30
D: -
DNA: TGTGCCTGGTCTTTACATTCCGGGCAGCCCCAGCATTTT
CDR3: CAWSLHSGQPQHF

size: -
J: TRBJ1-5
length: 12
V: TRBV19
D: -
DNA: TGTGCCAGTAGTATTGGTGGCAAGACCCAGCATTTT
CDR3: CASSIGGKTQHF

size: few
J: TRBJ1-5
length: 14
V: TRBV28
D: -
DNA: TGTGCCAGCAGTTTGCTCGATGGGGCTCAGCCCCAGCATTTT
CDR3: CASSLLDGAQPQHF

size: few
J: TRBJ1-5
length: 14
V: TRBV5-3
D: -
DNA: TGTGCCAGAAGCTCCCGACTGTCGAAGGAGCCCCAGCATTTT
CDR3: CARSSRLSKEPQHF